Reported below is one T cell receptor beta chain. Its target is not known. TCRdb's copy holds only in-frame clones and misses some; the assay was immunoSEQ multiplex PCR. This sample has about 97,000 clones, with 65% to 85% found just once. Patients all relapsed after autologous stem cell transplantation, and there was variation in brentuximab vedotin exposure. Complete response, partial response or progressive disease was each patient's best response. The sample originates from a study of PD-1 blockade in classical Hodgkin lymphoma. General observations from the study: A reduction in baseline TCR diversity was reportedly seen in newly diagnosed patients relative to healthy donors. Causes of the repertoire differences remain undefined, possibly disease activity or prior therapy.

The ends were cut back, 2 bases at V and 0 bases at J, with 8 bases in the middle. The CDR3 totals 15 residues. Germline CDR1 SGHTA, CDR2 FQGNSA. The sample here was peripheral blood mononuclear cells (PBMCs), taken at baseline. The chain uses TRBV7-2 and TRBJ1-3, with no clear D. The source is a human donor with classical Hodgkin lymphoma. This CDR3 is CASSLSRASGNTIYF. The CDR3 DNA is TGTGCCAGCAGCTTAAGCCGAGCCTCTGGAAACACCATATATTTT.